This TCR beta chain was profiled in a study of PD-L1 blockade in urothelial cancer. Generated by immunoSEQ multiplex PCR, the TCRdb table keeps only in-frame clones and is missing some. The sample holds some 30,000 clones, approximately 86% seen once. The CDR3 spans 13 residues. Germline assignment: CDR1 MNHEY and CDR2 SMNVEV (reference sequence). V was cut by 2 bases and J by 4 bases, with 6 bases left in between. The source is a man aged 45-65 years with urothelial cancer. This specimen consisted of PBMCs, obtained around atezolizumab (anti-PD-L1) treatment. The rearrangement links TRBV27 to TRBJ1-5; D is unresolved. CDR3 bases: TGTGCCAGCAGTTTAACCGGTAATCAGCCCCAGCATTTT. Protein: CASSLTGNQPQHF.